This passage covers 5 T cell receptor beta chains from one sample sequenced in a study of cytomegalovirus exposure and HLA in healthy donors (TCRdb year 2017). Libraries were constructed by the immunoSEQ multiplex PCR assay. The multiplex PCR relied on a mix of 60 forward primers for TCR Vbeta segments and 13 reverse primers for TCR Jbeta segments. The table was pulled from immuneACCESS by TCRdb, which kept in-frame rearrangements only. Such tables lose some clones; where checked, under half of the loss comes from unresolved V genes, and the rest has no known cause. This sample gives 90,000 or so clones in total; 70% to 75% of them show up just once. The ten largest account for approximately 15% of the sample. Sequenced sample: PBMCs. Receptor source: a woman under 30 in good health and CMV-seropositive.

The CDR3 protein is CASSRGWEGTQYF. Here the CDR3 DNA reads TGTGCCAGCAGCCGGGGATGGGAGGGGACCCAGTACTTC. The chain joins TRBV5-4 to TRBJ2-5; 7 positions match TRBD2. J lost 7 bases, V lost 4 bases, and 7 bases had no gene match. From germline, CDR1 is SGHNT and CDR2 YYREEE (reference sequence). CDR3 length: 13 residues.

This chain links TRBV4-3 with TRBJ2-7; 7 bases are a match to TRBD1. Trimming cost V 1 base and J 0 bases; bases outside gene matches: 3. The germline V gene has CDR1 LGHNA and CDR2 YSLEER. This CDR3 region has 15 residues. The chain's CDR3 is CASSQGRDSSYEQYF. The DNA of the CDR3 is TGCGCCAGCAGCCAAGGTCGGGACAGCTCCTACGAGCAGTACTTC.

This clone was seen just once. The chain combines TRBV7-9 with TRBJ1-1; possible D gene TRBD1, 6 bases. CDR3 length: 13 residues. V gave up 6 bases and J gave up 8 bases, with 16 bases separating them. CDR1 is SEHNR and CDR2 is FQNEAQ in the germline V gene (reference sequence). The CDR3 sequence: CASRRPGQFEAFF. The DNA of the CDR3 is TGTGCCAGCAGACGCCCCGGACAGTTCGAAGCTTTCTTT.

CDR3 protein: CASSEVRGTGQPQHF. Here the CDR3 DNA reads TGTGCCAGCAGTGAAGTTAGGGGGACAGGGCAGCCCCAGCATTTT. This rearrangement joins TRBV2 to TRBJ1-5; TRBD1 aligns across 9 bases. The CDR3 sequence is 15 residues long. Trimming removed 1 base from V and 7 bases from J; junction bases left unmatched: 5. CDR1 is SNHLY, CDR2 FYNNEI, per germline.

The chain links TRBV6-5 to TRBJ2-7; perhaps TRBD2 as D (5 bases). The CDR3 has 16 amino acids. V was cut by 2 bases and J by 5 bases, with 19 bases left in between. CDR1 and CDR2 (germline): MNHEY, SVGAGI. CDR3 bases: TGTGCCAGCAGTTACGTGCAGGTTTCGGGGTTGGACGAGCAGTACTTC. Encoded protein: CASSYVQVSGLDEQYF.